This record covers a single T cell receptor beta chain. The antigen remains undetermined. This specimen belongs to a study of CD8 T cells in ankylosing spondylitis. Study-wide results and caveats: Within matched ankylosing spondylitis synovial fluid, disease-linked clones were reportedly significantly enriched. Disease-linked clones were found to be CD8+ and relatively rare in peripheral blood. It appeared that ankylosing spondylitis blood was characterized by a TCR beta motif of roughly 8 highly homologous variants.

From germline, CDR1 is LNHDA and CDR2 SQIVND (reference sequence). The CDR3 spans 13 residues. V was trimmed by 5 bases and J by 7 bases, leaving 11 bases between them. TCRdb passed the 5' RACE reads through MiXCR, listing each CDR3 protein once. The sample holds 200,000 or so distinct CDR3 sequences, 10% to 15% seen once. The sequence was collected from a female donor with ankylosing spondylitis or in good health (not recorded which). This chain uses TRBV19 with TRBJ1-4; D gene ambiguous. The sample consisted of blood, either unsorted or a sorted T cell fraction (not recorded which). The CDR3 region is CASSFRHFEKLFF. The CDR3 nucleotides are TGTGCCAGTAGTTTCAGACATTTTGAAAAACTGTTTTTT.